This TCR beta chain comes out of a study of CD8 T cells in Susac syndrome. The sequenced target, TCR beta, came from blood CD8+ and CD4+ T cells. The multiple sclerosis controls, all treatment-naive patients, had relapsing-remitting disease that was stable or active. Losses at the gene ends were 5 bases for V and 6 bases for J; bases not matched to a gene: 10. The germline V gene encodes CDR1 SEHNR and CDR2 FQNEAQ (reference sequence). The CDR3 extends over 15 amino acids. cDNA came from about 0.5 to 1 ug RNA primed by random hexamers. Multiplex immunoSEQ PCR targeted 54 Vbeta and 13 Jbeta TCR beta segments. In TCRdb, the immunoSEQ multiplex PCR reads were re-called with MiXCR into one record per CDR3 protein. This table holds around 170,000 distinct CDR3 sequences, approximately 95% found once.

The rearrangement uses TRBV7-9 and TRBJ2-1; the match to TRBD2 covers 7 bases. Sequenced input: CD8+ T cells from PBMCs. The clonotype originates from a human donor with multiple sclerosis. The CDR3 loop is CASSHPLAAINEQFF. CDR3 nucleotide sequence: TGTGCCAGCAGCCACCCCCTAGCGGCAATCAATGAGCAGTTCTTC.